These 22 T cell receptor beta chains were sequenced from one sample in a study of blood T cell repertoires in COVID-19. The data were produced by immunoSEQ multiplex PCR, yet TCRdb's version contains in-frame clones alone and is incomplete. Here the sample spans about 100,000 clones, around 88% being singletons. The sequencing input was peripheral blood. All receptors derive from an elderly man with active or convalescent COVID-19.

V gene TRBV7-2 combines with J gene TRBJ1-6; weak D call: TRBD1 (5 bases). The CDR3 consists of 16 residues. Per germline, CDR1 SGHTA and CDR2 FQGNSA. V was trimmed by 1 base and J by 7 bases, leaving 14 bases between them. The chain's CDR3 is CASSLVGRVGNSPLHF. The CDR3 DNA is TGTGCCAGCAGCTTAGTCGGCAGGGTTGGGAATTCACCCCTCCACTTT.

V gene TRBV28 combines with J gene TRBJ1-1; 7 bases align to TRBD1. This CDR3 spans 15 amino acids. Germline V gives CDR1 MDHEN, CDR2 SYDVKM. The V gene end was trimmed by 8 bases and the J gene end by 0 bases; junction bases not matched to a gene: 9. CDR3: CASLEGAGMNTEAFF. Here the CDR3 DNA reads TGTGCCAGCCTGGAGGGGGCAGGGATGAACACTGAAGCTTTCTTT. The full variable domain, in which reference TRBV28 and TRBJ1-1 provide the parts outside the CDR3, is DVKVTQSSRYLVKRTGEKVFLECVQDMDHENMFWYRQDPGLGLRLIYFSYDVKMKEKGDIPEGYSVSREKKERFSLILESASTNQTSMYLCASLEGAGMNTEAFFGQGTRLTVV.

V usage is TRBV18 and J usage is TRBJ2-3, with D unresolved. Trimming removed 4 bases from V and 4 bases from J, with 12 bases in between. Per the germline V gene, CDR1 is KGHSH and CDR2 is LQKENI. CDR3 length equals 14 residues. CDR3 amino acids: CASSRSNLADTQYF. DNA for the CDR3: TGTGCCAGCTCACGAAGCAACTTGGCAGATACGCAGTATTTT.

The V gene is TRBV10-3, the J gene TRBJ1-1, with TRBD1 matching 8 bases. CDR3 size: 14 residues. The V and J ends lost 8 bases and 1 base, in that order; junction bases with no gene match: 6. CDR1 is ENHRY, CDR2 SYGVKD, per germline. The DNA for the CDR3 is TGTGCCATCCGCACAGGGGGAAAGAACACTGAAGCTTTCTTT. Amino acid sequence: CAIRTGGKNTEAFF.

The chain recombines TRBV7-3 with TRBJ2-1; D might be TRBD2 (5 bases). The CDR3 length is 16 residues. The ends were cut back, 7 bases at V and 0 bases at J, with 16 bases in the middle. The germline CDR1 and CDR2 sequences are SGHTA and FQGTGA. Written as DNA, the CDR3 is TGTGCCAGCACCCAGAAGAATCGGGGCTCCTACAATGAGCAGTTCTTC. Protein: CASTQKNRGSYNEQFF.

The rearrangement joins TRBV7-2 to TRBJ1-2, with a tentative D call TRBD1 (5 bases). Germline assignment: CDR1 SGHTA and CDR2 FQGNSA. Trimming stripped 5 bases from V and 8 bases from J, with 15 bases between. The CDR3 is 13 amino acids. Here the CDR3 DNA reads TGTGCCAGCAGCCCCGACAGACACCGGGGCTACACCTTC. This gives the protein CASSPDRHRGYTF. The whole variable domain, remainder taken from reference TRBV7-2 and TRBJ1-2, is GAGVSQSPSNKVTEKGKDVELRCDPISGHTALYWYRQSLGQGLEFLIYFQGNSAPDKSGLPSDRFSAERTGGSVSTLTIQRTQQEDSAVYLCASSPDRHRGYTFGSGTRLTVV.

The chain couples TRBV19 to TRBJ2-6; 7 nucleotides align to TRBD1. Trimming took 3 bases from V and 2 from J; bases not matched to a gene: 13. The germline V gene has CDR1 LNHDA and CDR2 SQIVND (reference sequence). The CDR3 is 19 amino acids. The CDR3 sequence is CASSIHRGGSKPGANVLTF. For the CDR3, the DNA is TGTGCCAGTAGTATCCACAGGGGCGGCTCAAAACCTGGGGCCAACGTCCTGACTTTC.

The chain joins TRBV6-5 to TRBJ2-5; 9 bases map to TRBD1. Trimming took 5 bases from V and 5 from J; bases not matched to a gene: 9. From germline, CDR1 is MNHEY and CDR2 SVGAGI. This CDR3 spans 15 amino acids. The CDR3 reads CASSTTGGRVETQYF. The CDR3 DNA reads TGTGCCAGCAGTACAACAGGGGGCCGGGTGGAGACCCAGTACTTC.

The V gene is TRBV18, the J gene TRBJ2-1, with 7 bases that match TRBD1. The germline V gene encodes CDR1 KGHSH and CDR2 LQKENI. Trimming removed 0 bases from V and 10 bases from J; junction bases left unmatched: 12. The CDR3 consists of 16 residues. CDR3 in DNA: TGTGCCAGCTCACCACCGAGGCGAAAACAGGGGTTCGAGCAGTTCTTC. Translation: CASSPPRRKQGFEQFF.

The chain carries TRBV15 and TRBJ1-5; no reliable D call. The CDR3 length is 14 residues. Germline CDR1 LNHNV, CDR2 YYDKDF (reference sequence). Trimming left V 3 bases short and J 2 bases short, with 8 bases between. CDR3 amino acids: CATSRVSGNQPQHF. CDR3 coding DNA: TGTGCCACCAGCAGGGTTAGTGGCAATCAGCCCCAGCATTTT.

The rearrangement links TRBV27 to TRBJ1-6; D unresolved. CDR1 and CDR2 from the germline V gene are MNHEY and SMNVEV (reference sequence). V was cut by 4 bases and J by 11 bases, with 9 bases left in between. This CDR3 contains 12 residues. CDR3 coding DNA: TGTGCCAGCAGTTCCTCCGGGACACCCCTCCACTTT. This encodes CASSSSGTPLHF.

This clone has a handful of counts. This chain links TRBV11-2 with TRBJ1-1; D call uncertain. From germline, CDR1 is SGHAT and CDR2 FQNNGV. This CDR3 is 12 amino acids long. V was pared by 6 bases and J by 5 bases, with 10 bases between. CDR3 bases: TGTGCCAGCAGTCTTCTGCAGACTGAAGCTTTCTTT. Translated: CASSLLQTEAFF. The variable domain in full, with the rest retrieved from reference TRBV11-2 and TRBJ1-1, is EAGVAQSPRYKIIEKRQSVAFWCNPISGHATLYWYQQILGQGPKLLIQFQNNGVVDDSQLPKDRFSAERLKGVDSTLKIQPAKLEDSAVYLCASSLLQTEAFFGQGTRLTVV.

Concerning this clone itself: One junction end disagrees with the germline gene, perhaps due to a read error. The chain has TRBV4-3 and TRBJ1-5; D is undetermined. This CDR3 comprises 13 residues. The germline CDR1 and CDR2 sequences are LGHNA and YSLEER. The CDR3 region has the DNA TGCGCCAGCAGCCAGGAACAGCATCAACCCCAGCATTTT. It translates to CASSQEQHQPQHF.

The CDR3 here is CASSQEVSWEQFF. The CDR3 nucleotides are TGCGCCAGCAGCCAAGAGGTAAGCTGGGAGCAGTTCTTC. The rearrangement uses TRBV4-3 and TRBJ2-1; D remains ambiguous. The CDR3 is 13 amino acids. The germline gives CDR1 LGHNA, CDR2 YSLEER. Deletions cut 0 bases from V and 10 bases from J, with 10 bases between.

The chain links TRBV4-3 to TRBJ2-1; D is perhaps TRBD1 (5 bases). This CDR3 is built from 16 residues. With 0 bases removed from V and 2 bases from J, the gap between germline ends came to 11 bases. Germline V lookup: CDR1 LGHNA, CDR2 YSLEER. The CDR3 DNA sequence: TGCGCCAGCAGCCAAGATGGCAGGGCTACCTACAATGAGCAGTTCTTC. Its protein product is CASSQDGRATYNEQFF.

The genes are TRBV6-2 or TRBV6-3 and TRBJ1-1, with unresolved D. Germline V gives CDR1 MNHEY, CDR2 SVGEGT. V was shortened by 3 bases and J by 0 bases, with 14 bases between the two germline ends. The length of the CDR3 is 16 residues. The DNA of the CDR3 is TGTGCCAGCAGTTATACCCGAGGCCTCATGAACACTGAAGCTTTCTTT. Translation: CASSYTRGLMNTEAFF.

The chain uses TRBV6-1 and TRBJ2-5; 7 bases match TRBD2. V trimming: 2 bases; J trimming: 2 bases; junction bases outside the gene matches: 8. The germline gives CDR1 MNHNS, CDR2 SASEGT. This CDR3 has 16 residues. The CDR3 DNA reads as TGTGCCAGCAGTGAATTCCCTAGCGGATATCAAGAGACCCAGTACTTC. Translation: CASSEFPSGYQETQYF.

This clone turned up a few times. This chain joins TRBV6-5 and TRBJ2-1, with D perhaps matching TRBD2 (5 bases). Trimming removed 6 bases from V and 0 bases from J, with 6 bases in between. Germline CDR1 reads MNHEY; CDR2 reads SVGAGI. The CDR3 length is 13 residues. The CDR3 here is CASRRDSYNEQFF. CDR3 coding DNA: TGTGCCAGCAGACGGGACTCCTACAATGAGCAGTTCTTC.

The rearrangement links TRBV6-2 or TRBV6-3 to TRBJ1-2, with D possibly TRBD1 on 6 matching bases. CDR3 size: 14 residues. CDR1 and CDR2 from the germline V gene are MNHEY and SVGEGT. The V gene lost 0 bases and the J gene lost 5 bases, with 10 bases spanning the gap. CDR3 nucleotides: TGTGCCAGCAGTTACTCCCAGGGGCTATATGGCTACACCTTC. This gives the protein CASSYSQGLYGYTF.

This chain joins TRBV11-2 and TRBJ2-1, with TRBD2 matching 11 bases. CDR1 SGHAT and CDR2 FQNNGV come from the germline V gene. Germline trimming cut 4 bases from V and 10 bases from J; bases unmatched to any gene: 9. This CDR3 is 15 amino acids long. Here the CDR3 reads CASSSTSGRAAEQFF. The CDR3, as DNA: TGTGCCAGCAGCTCCACTAGCGGGAGAGCTGCCGAGCAGTTCTTC.

This clone was recorded only once. V gene TRBV5-5 combines with J gene TRBJ2-3; D gene unclear. Germline V gives CDR1 SGHKS, CDR2 YYEKEE (reference sequence). V shed 0 bases and J shed 3 bases, with 11 bases lying between them. The CDR3 has 15 residues. The CDR3 protein is CASSLDLIVTDTQYF. CDR3 in DNA: TGTGCCAGCAGCTTGGATCTCATAGTTACAGATACGCAGTATTTT.

J is TRBJ1-2 and V is TRBV2; D is perhaps TRBD1 (6 bases). CDR1 and CDR2 from the germline V gene are SNHLY and FYNNEI. The CDR3 is made up of 12 amino acids. V was cut by 8 bases and J by 8 bases, with 15 bases left in between. The CDR3 is CASVSTGTGYTF. CDR3 DNA: TGTGCCAGCGTCTCAACAGGGACCGGCTACACCTTC.